Presented here are 15 T cell receptor beta chains from one specimen sequenced in a study of synovial regulatory T cells in juvenile arthritis. Repertoires were generated with immunoSEQ multiplex PCR, while TCRdb's copy carries only in-frame clones and drops some. This listing includes about 10,000 clones. The sample consisted of Treg cells from blood. Subset: remaining (HLA-DR-negative) circulating blood Treg cells. All receptors come from a donor aged 2-29 years with juvenile idiopathic arthritis.

The rearrangement joins TRBV2 to TRBJ1-2; TCRdb's assignment of TRBD1 cannot be checked, as there is no DNA. CDR1 is SNHLY, CDR2 FYNNEI, per germline. The CDR3 has 14 amino acids. No DNA is recorded. This chain's CDR3 is CASTKGQSNYGYTF.

The chain recombines TRBV21-1 with TRBJ1-1; the TCRdb call, TRBD1, lacks DNA for checking. TRBV21-1 is deemed a pseudogene. This CDR3 is 10 amino acids long. No DNA is given. The CDR3 sequence is CASEAGEAFF.

V usage is TRBV6-5 and J usage is TRBJ1-2; the D call from TCRdb, TRBD1, cannot be confirmed without DNA. The CDR3 extends over 12 amino acids. Only the protein is available. Germline V gives CDR1 MNHEY, CDR2 SVGAGI. CDR3: CASRTTGEGYTF.

The chain joins TRBV19 to TRBJ2-7; TCRdb outputs TRBD2, but without DNA this stays unchecked. The CDR3 is made up of 14 amino acids. No coding sequence is recorded. CDR1 is LNHDA and CDR2 is SQIVND in the germline V gene (reference sequence). CDR3 sequence: CASSIRGRLYEQYF.

The chain joins TRBV10-3 to TRBJ2-3; lacking DNA, the TRBD1 call made by TCRdb goes unchecked. Germline V gene data show CDR1 as ENHRY and CDR2 as SYGVKD. This CDR3 contains 14 residues. No DNA is given. The CDR3 region is CAISESTGTDTQYF.

The chain recombines TRBV30 with TRBJ1-1. The CDR3 is made up of 11 amino acids. No DNA sequence is on record. Germline V gives CDR1 GTSNPN, CDR2 SVGIG (reference sequence). The CDR3 protein is CAWELYTEAFF.

The rearrangement joins TRBV6-6 to TRBJ1-2; checking the TCRdb D call of TRBD1 is not possible without DNA. The CDR3 is made up of 13 amino acids. A DNA sequence was not provided. CDR1 is MNHNY, CDR2 SVGAGI, per germline (reference sequence). The CDR3 here is CASRLDRAYGYTF.

The chain recombines TRBV29-1 with TRBJ1-4. The CDR3 runs to 14 residues. No coding sequence is recorded. Germline lookup yields CDR1 SQVTM and CDR2 ANQGSEA. Here the CDR3 reads CSVEDPNLPEKLFF.

The chain recombines TRBV6-1 with TRBJ1-5; the D call from TCRdb, TRBD1, cannot be confirmed without DNA. The germline CDR1 and CDR2 sequences are MNHNS and SASEGT. The CDR3 is 14 residues long. A DNA sequence was not provided. The CDR3 spells CASIKGASGAAQHF.

The chain joins TRBV29-1 to TRBJ1-2; TCRdb's assignment of TRBD1 cannot be checked, as there is no DNA. CDR1 SQVTM and CDR2 ANQGSEA come from the germline V gene. The CDR3 is 15 residues long. The record lacks a DNA sequence. The CDR3 region is CSAHAQSLTNYGYTF.

The V gene is TRBV21-1, the J gene TRBJ2-2; the TCRdb call, TRBD1, lacks DNA for checking. TRBV21-1 is a pseudogene locus. The CDR3 consists of 15 residues. No DNA sequence was recorded. The CDR3 spells CASSKGPGANGELFF.

V and J are TRBV18 and TRBJ1-5; TCRdb names TRBD1, which stays unverified in the absence of DNA. CDR1 KGHSH and CDR2 LQKENI come from the germline V gene. The CDR3 contains 17 residues. No DNA sequence is on record. CDR3 amino acids: CASSLNQRGTGNQPQHF.

The chain is built from TRBV7-3 and TRBJ1-4. The CDR3 runs to 13 residues. No DNA sequence was recorded. The germline V gene encodes CDR1 SGHTA and CDR2 FQGTGA. CDR3 in amino acids: CASRLRGVEKLFF. Variable domain in full (rest from reference TRBV7-3 and TRBJ1-4): GAGVSQTPSNKVTEKGKYVELRCDPISGHTALYWYRQSLGQGPEFLIYFQGTGAADDSGLPNDRFFAVRPEGSVSTLKIQRTERGDSAVYLCASRLRGVEKLFFGSGTQLSVL.

V is TRBV7-9 and J is TRBJ1-1. The germline V gene encodes CDR1 SEHNR and CDR2 FQNEAQ (reference sequence). The CDR3 runs 14 residues. A DNA sequence was not provided. This chain's CDR3 is CASSFGRTVTEAFF.

This sequence joins TRBV18 and TRBJ1-1. The V gene's germline CDR1 is KGHSH and CDR2 LQKENI. The CDR3 has 15 residues. A DNA sequence was not provided. The CDR3 here is CASSPGLTVHTEAFF.